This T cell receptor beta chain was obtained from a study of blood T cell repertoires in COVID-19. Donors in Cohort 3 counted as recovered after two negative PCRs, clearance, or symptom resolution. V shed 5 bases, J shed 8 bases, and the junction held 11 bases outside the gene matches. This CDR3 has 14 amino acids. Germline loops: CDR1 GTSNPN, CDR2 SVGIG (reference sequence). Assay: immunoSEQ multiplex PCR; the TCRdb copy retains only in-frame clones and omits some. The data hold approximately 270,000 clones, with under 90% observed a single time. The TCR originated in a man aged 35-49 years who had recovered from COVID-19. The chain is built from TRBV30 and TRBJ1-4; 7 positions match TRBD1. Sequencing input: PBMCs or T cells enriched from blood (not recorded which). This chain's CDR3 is CAWEPRGILEKLFF. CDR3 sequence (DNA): TGTGCCTGGGAGCCCAGGGGGATACTCGAAAAACTGTTTTTT.